The present T cell receptor beta chain was sequenced within a study of cytomegalovirus exposure and HLA in healthy donors. In its sample, this clone was seen once. Per germline, CDR1 SGHAT and CDR2 FQNNGV. Trimming cost V 1 base and J 1 base, with 11 bases left between them. The CDR3 runs 15 residues. Clones were sequenced by immunoSEQ multiplex PCR, and TCRdb holds only the in-frame ones, with some missing. The table records some 140,000 clones, about 87% of them present only once. The chain combines TRBV11-2 with TRBJ2-7; D is unclear. Sequences were obtained from PBMCs. This TCR derives from a woman in her 30s in good health and CMV-seropositive. In DNA form, the CDR3 reads TGTGCCAGCAGCTTAGGGAGCGCGGTTTCCTACGAGCAGTACTTC. Amino acids: CASSLGSAVSYEQYF.